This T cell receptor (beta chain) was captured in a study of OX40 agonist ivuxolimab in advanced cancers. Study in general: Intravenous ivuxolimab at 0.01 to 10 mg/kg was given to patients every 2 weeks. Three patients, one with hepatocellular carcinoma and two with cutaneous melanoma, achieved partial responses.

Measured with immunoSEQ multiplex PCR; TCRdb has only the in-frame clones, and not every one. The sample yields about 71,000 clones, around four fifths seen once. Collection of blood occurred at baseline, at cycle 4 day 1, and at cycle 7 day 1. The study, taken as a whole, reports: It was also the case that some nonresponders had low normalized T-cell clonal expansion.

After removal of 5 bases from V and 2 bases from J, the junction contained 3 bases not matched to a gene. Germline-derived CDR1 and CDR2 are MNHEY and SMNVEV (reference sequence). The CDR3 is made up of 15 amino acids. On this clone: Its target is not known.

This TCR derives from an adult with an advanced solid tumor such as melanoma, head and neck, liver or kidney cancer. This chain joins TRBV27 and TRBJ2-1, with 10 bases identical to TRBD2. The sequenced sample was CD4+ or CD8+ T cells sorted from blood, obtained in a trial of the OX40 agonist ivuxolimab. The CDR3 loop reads CASSPSGRAYNEQFF. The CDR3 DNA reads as TGTGCCAGCAGTCCGAGCGGGAGGGCCTACAATGAGCAGTTCTTC.